This passage covers 14 T cell receptor beta chains from one sample sequenced in a study of cytomegalovirus exposure and HLA in healthy donors. Both 60 Vbeta primers and 13 Jbeta primers went into the PCR. The assay was immunoSEQ multiplex PCR, and TCRdb's table has in-frame clones only and misses some. The sample has 150,000 or so clones, roughly 79% seen once. The sequenced sample was PBMCs. Receptors originate from a woman in her forties or fifties in good health and CMV-seropositive.

This clone was detected a few times. The CDR3 spells CASSPRGGLLDTQYF. In nucleotides, the CDR3 is TGTGCCAGCAGCCCGAGGGGAGGGCTGCTTGATACGCAGTATTTT. The rearrangement joins TRBV5-5 to TRBJ2-3; 7 positions agree with TRBD2. Germline V lookup: CDR1 SGHKS, CDR2 YYEKEE (reference sequence). The CDR3 runs 15 residues. V gave up 4 bases and J gave up 6 bases; unmatched junction bases: 11. Filled out from reference TRBV5-5 and TRBJ2-3, the complete variable domain reads DAGVTQSPTHLIKTRGQQVTLRCSPISGHKSVSWYQQVLGQGPQFIFQYYEKEERGRGNFPDRFSARQFPNYSSELNVNALLLGDSALYLCASSPRGGLLDTQYFGPGTRLTVL.

The rearrangement uses TRBV5-1 and TRBJ2-1; TRBD2 matches 13 bases. This CDR3 region has 17 residues. V shed 4 bases and J 2 bases; nucleotides not matched to a gene: 6. Per germline, CDR1 SGHRS and CDR2 YFSETQ. The CDR3 region has the DNA TGCGCCAGCAGCGCACTAGCGGGGGGGACTACCTACAATGAGCAGTTCTTC. This gives the protein CASSALAGGTTYNEQFF.

This clone came up once. The J gene is TRBJ1-2, the V gene TRBV19; 7 nucleotides line up with TRBD1. The CDR3 consists of 15 residues. CDR1 LNHDA and CDR2 SQIVND come from the germline V gene (reference sequence). The trim removed 3 bases at V and 6 bases at J, leaving 10 bases unmatched. CDR3: CASSMSLQGIHGYTF. DNA of the CDR3: TGTGCCAGTAGTATGTCTCTACAGGGGATCCATGGCTACACCTTC.

The J gene is TRBJ2-7, the V gene TRBV2; 7 bases are shared with TRBD2. Per germline, CDR1 SNHLY and CDR2 FYNNEI. The CDR3 is 14 residues long. The V gene end was trimmed by 10 bases and the J gene end by 5 bases; junction bases not matched to a gene: 14. The CDR3 DNA follows: TGTGCCAAAACCGCAAGCGGGACCCCCCACGAGCAGTACTTC. Translating it yields CAKTASGTPHEQYF.

The rearrangement joins TRBV2 to TRBJ1-4, with D maybe TRBD1 (6 bases). The CDR3 length is 14 residues. Germline loops: CDR1 SNHLY, CDR2 FYNNEI. V was pared by 4 bases and J by 7 bases, with 13 bases between. The CDR3 sequence is CASSGGQRGEKLFF. The CDR3, as DNA: TGTGCCAGCAGTGGGGGGCAACGGGGTGAAAAACTGTTTTTT.

The genes are TRBV6-5 and TRBJ1-1; 7 bases are shared with TRBD1. Trimming took 5 bases from V and 1 from J; bases not matched to a gene: 4. CDR1 and CDR2 (germline): MNHEY, SVGAGI. The CDR3 covers 14 residues. The CDR3 nucleotides read TGTGCCAGCAGTGGGACAGCGGAGAACACTGAAGCTTTCTTT. This codes for CASSGTAENTEAFF.

This clone appeared a few times. V and J are TRBV5-4 and TRBJ1-4; 10 bases are shared with TRBD1. The germline CDR1 and CDR2 sequences are SGHNT and YYREEE (reference sequence). V dropped 0 bases and J dropped 5; count of bases not matched to a gene: 4. The CDR3 runs 16 residues. CDR3 nucleotide sequence: TGTGCCAGCAGCTTGGCCGGGACAGGGGAGAATGAAAAACTGTTTTTT. Its protein product is CASSLAGTGENEKLFF.

V and J are TRBV11-2 and TRBJ2-5, with TRBD1 identical over 9 bases. V was pared by 5 bases and J by 5 bases, with 3 bases of the junction left unmatched. This CDR3 contains 13 residues. Germline V CDR1 and CDR2: SGHAT, FQNNGV. The CDR3 DNA follows: TGTGCCAGCAGCCACGGGACAGGGGAGACCCAGTACTTC. Translation: CASSHGTGETQYF.

The rearrangement uses TRBV2 and TRBJ2-1; no clear D gene. Per germline, CDR1 SNHLY and CDR2 FYNNEI. The CDR3 runs 14 residues. V was shortened by 4 bases and J by 0 bases, with 7 bases between the two germline ends. The CDR3 is CASSGLVSYNEQFF. CDR3 DNA sequence: TGTGCCAGCAGTGGGCTAGTCTCCTACAATGAGCAGTTCTTC.

This sequence joins TRBV5-1 and TRBJ2-1; possible D gene TRBD2, 5 bases. The CDR3 has 15 amino acids. Germline lookup yields CDR1 SGHRS and CDR2 YFSETQ. Trimming took 2 bases from V and 7 from J, leaving 16 bases between them. CDR3 region: CASSFTGISMNEQFF. The CDR3, as DNA: TGCGCCAGCAGCTTTACGGGGATAAGCATGAATGAGCAGTTCTTC.

The J gene is TRBJ2-3, the V gene TRBV2; 13 nucleotides align to TRBD2. The CDR3 is 17 amino acids. The germline V gene has CDR1 SNHLY and CDR2 FYNNEI. Losses at the gene ends were 5 bases for V and 4 bases for J; bases not matched to a gene: 9. DNA for the CDR3: TGTGCCAGCAGTCCTTTTCGACTAGCGGGGGGCGCAGATACGCAGTATTTT. Protein product: CASSPFRLAGGADTQYF.

A few counts support this clone. V gene TRBV27 combines with J gene TRBJ2-7; 9 positions agree with TRBD1. This CDR3 comprises 15 residues. CDR1 MNHEY and CDR2 SMNVEV come from the germline V gene (reference sequence). J lost 2 bases, V lost 4 bases, and 6 bases had no gene match. The CDR3 sequence is CASSSTTGGTYEQYF. The CDR3 DNA reads as TGTGCCAGCAGTTCCACAACAGGGGGCACCTACGAGCAGTACTTC.

The chain couples TRBV7-9 to TRBJ1-4, with 9 bases that match TRBD1. This CDR3 spans 15 amino acids. V lost 1 base to trimming and J lost 4 bases; unmatched junction nucleotides: 1. CDR1 is SEHNR and CDR2 is FQNEAQ in the germline V gene (reference sequence). Here the CDR3 DNA reads TGTGCCAGCAGCTTAGGGGACAGGGATAATGAAAAACTGTTTTTT. This gives the protein CASSLGDRDNEKLFF.

The rearrangement links TRBV5-1 to TRBJ2-7; a possible D gene is TRBD1 (6 bases). The CDR3 has 13 residues. The germline V gene has CDR1 SGHRS and CDR2 YFSETQ. The ends were cut back, 2 bases at V and 4 bases at J, with 10 bases in the middle. CDR3 nucleotide sequence: TGCGCCAGCAGCTTTATCGGACAGTACGAGCAGTACTTC. It yields the protein CASSFIGQYEQYF.